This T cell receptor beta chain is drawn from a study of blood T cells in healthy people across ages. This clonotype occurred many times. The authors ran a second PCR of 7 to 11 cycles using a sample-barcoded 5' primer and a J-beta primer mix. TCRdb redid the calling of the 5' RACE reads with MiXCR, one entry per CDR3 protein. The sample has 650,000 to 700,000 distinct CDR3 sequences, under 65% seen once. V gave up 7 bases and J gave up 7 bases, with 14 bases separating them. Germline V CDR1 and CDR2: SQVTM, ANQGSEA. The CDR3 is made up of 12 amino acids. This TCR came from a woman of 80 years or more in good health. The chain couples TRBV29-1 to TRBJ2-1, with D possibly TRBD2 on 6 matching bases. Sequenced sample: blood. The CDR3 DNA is TGCAGCGCCCGCAGGGAGGTTAATGAGCAGTTCTTC. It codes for CSARREVNEQFF.